Given below is one T cell receptor (beta chain) in context. Its specificity is unknown. The germline V gene encodes CDR1 PRHDT and CDR2 FYEKMQ (reference sequence). With 5 bases removed from V and 7 bases from J, the gap between germline ends came to 23 bases. The CDR3 spans 16 residues. The investigators amplified TCR beta CDR3 regions from RNA transcripts. HTBI primers were used for first-round RT-PCR of the TCR CDR3. TCRdb passed the multiplex PCR reads through MiXCR, listing each CDR3 protein once. The repertoire holds 600,000 or so distinct CDR3 sequences, with over 12% as singletons. This entry comes from a study of T cells in Graves' hyperthyroidism and ophthalmopathy. Study outcomes and limitations: Prediction of ophthalmopathy progression came a median 6.5 months pre-onset.

The clonotype originates from a young woman with Graves' ophthalmopathy. Sequenced input: blood. This sequence joins TRBV13 and TRBJ1-2; the D gene is possibly TRBD1 (5 bases). The CDR3 here is CASSGPLGDPGIGYTF. DNA for the CDR3: TGTGCCAGCAGCGGCCCCTTGGGGGACCCCGGGATTGGCTACACCTTC.